The entry that follows covers one T cell receptor (beta chain) sequence. As yet, its antigen is unknown. Germline CDR1 and CDR2: SGHRS and YFSETQ. The CDR3 sequence is 14 residues long. Trimming cost V 5 bases and J 3 bases, with 9 bases left between them. Tumor or blood genomic DNA was sequenced, with inputs of 616 ng to 6,004 ng. The data derive from a study of T cells in tumors after PD-1 blockade. Whole-study context: Excluded were patients with checkpoint blockade, immunosuppressants, or radiotherapy or other anti-cancer therapy within 4 weeks.

Study results and limitations: Blood contained about 43% of the tumor's TCR clonotypes.

Only in-frame clones appear in the TCRdb table, and some are missing; sequencing was by immunoSEQ multiplex PCR. The table includes approximately 45,000 clones, around 85% detected once. This sample comprised PBMCs, obtained before anti-PD-1 therapy. The rearrangement links TRBV5-1 to TRBJ2-6; TRBD2 is a possible D gene (5 bases). The TCR comes from a human donor with advanced basal cell or squamous cell carcinoma (not recorded which). This CDR3 is CASRSGDGANVLTF. Written as DNA, the CDR3 is TGCGCCAGCAGATCCGGGGATGGGGCCAACGTCCTGACTTTC.